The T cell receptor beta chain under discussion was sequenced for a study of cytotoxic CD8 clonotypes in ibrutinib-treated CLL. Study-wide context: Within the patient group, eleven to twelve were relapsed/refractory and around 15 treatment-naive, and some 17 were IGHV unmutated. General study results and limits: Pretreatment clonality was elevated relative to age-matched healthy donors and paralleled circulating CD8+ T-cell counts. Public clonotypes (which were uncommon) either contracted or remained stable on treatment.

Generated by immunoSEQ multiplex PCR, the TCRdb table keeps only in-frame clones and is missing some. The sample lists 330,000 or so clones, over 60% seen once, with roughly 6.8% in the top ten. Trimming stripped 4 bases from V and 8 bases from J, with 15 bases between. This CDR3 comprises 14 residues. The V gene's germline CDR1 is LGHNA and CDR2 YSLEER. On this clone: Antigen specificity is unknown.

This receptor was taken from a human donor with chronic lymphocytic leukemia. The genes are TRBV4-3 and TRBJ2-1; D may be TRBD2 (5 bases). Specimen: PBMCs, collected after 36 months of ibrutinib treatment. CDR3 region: CASSLRPSLHEQFF. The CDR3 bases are TGCGCCAGCAGCCTGAGACCTAGCCTACATGAGCAGTTCTTC.